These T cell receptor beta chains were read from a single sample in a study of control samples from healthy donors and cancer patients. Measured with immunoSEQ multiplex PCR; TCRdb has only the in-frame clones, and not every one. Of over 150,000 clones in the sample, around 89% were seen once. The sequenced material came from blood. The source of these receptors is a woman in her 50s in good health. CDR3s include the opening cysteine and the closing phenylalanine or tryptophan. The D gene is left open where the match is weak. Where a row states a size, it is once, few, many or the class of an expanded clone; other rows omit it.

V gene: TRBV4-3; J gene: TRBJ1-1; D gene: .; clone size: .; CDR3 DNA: TGCGCCAGCAGCCCCAGGGCTGGGGGAGGGGCTGAAGCTTTCTTT; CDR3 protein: CASSPRAGGGAEAFF
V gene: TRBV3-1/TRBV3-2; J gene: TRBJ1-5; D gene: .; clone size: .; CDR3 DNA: TGTGCCAGCAGCCAAGATGCGGGGAATCAGCCCCAGCATTTT; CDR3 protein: CASSQDAGNQPQHF
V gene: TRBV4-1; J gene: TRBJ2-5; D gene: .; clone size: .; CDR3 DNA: TGCGCCAGCAGCCACTTTGCCGGGCCGAGGGGAGTTTTGGAGACCCAGTACTTC; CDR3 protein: CASSHFAGPRGVLETQYF
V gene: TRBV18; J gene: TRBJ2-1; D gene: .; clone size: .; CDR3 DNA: TGTGCCAGCTCACCAGAAAGGACTGGGGATGGATATGAGCAGTTCTTC; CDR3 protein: CASSPERTGDGYEQFF
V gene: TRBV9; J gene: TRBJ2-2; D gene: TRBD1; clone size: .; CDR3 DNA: TGTGCCAGCAGCGCGGCAGGGGGCAAGAACACCGGGGAGCTGTTTTTT; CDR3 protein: CASSAAGGKNTGELFF
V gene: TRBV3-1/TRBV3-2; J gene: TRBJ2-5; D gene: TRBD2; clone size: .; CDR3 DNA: TGTGCCAGCAGCCAACAAGCGGGGGGGCCGGAGACCCAGTACTTC; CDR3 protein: CASSQQAGGPETQYF
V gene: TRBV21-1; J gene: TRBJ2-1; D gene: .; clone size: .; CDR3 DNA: TGTGCCAGCAGCTTATTGCTAGCCCAATACAATGAGCAGTTCTTC; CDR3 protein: CASSLLLAQYNEQFF
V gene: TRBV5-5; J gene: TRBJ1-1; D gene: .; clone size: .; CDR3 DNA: TGTGCCAGCAGCTTGGATGCCCGACCCGGCACTGAAGCTTTCTTT; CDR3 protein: CASSLDARPGTEAFF
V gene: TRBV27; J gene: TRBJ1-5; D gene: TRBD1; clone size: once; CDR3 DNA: TGTGCCAGCAATCCACAGGGGGTAAGACAGCCCCAGCATTTT; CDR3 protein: CASNPQGVRQPQHF
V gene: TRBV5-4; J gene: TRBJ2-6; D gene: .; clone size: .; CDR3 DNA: TGTGCCAGCAGCGGCAGGGTTCTCTCTGGGGCCAACGTCCTGACTTTC; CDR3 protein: CASSGRVLSGANVLTF
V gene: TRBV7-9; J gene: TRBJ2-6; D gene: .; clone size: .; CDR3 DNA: TGTGCCAGCAGCCAAACCGGGTTTGGGGCCAACGTCCTGACTTTC; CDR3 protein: CASSQTGFGANVLTF
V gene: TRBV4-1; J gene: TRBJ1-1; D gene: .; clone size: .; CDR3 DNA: TGCGCCAGCAGCCCAAAGACAGGGAACACTGAAGCTTTCTTT; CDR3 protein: CASSPKTGNTEAFF
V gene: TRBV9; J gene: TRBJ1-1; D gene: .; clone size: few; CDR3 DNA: TGTGCCAGCAATAGTCCAGCCACTGAAGCTTTCTTT; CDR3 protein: CASNSPATEAFF
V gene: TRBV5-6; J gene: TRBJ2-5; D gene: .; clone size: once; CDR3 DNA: TGTGCCAGCAGCTCCCAGGGGACTAAGGAGACCCAGTACTTC; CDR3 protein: CASSSQGTKETQYF